Below, 21 T cell receptor beta chains from the same sample are listed, as sequenced in a study of regulatory T cells in long-lasting Graves disease. Library construction for TCR beta used iRepertoire HTBI primers and Arm-PCR of CDR3 regions. TCRdb re-called the multiplex PCR reads with MiXCR, one entry per CDR3 protein. The sample has around 450,000 distinct CDR3 sequences, approximately 21% seen once. Time point described: persistent/refractory GD, antithyroid drugs over 5 years with positive TRAb. PBMC RNA was the source of the TCR library. This material consisted of peripheral blood mononuclear cells (PBMCs), taken when the disease was refractory, from a patient treated with antithyroid drugs. Every receptor here comes from a female donor with Graves disease.

This clonotype was found many times. The J gene is TRBJ1-5, the V gene TRBV7-9, with D possibly matching TRBD1 (6 bases). Per germline, CDR1 SEHNR and CDR2 FQNEAQ (reference sequence). V lost 1 base and J 5 bases, leaving 12 bases between the germline ends. The CDR3 has 15 residues. The CDR3 protein is CASSLDGQLHQPQHF. CDR3 DNA sequence: TGTGCCAGCAGCTTAGATGGACAGCTCCATCAGCCCCAGCATTTT.

The rearrangement joins TRBV9 to TRBJ1-2, with a possible D match to TRBD1 (5 bases). Germline lookup yields CDR1 SGDLS and CDR2 YYNGEE. CDR3 length: 13 residues. With 0 bases removed from V and 4 bases from J, the gap between germline ends came to 7 bases. CDR3 in amino acids: CASSVVGAYGYTF. The CDR3 nucleotides read TGTGCCAGCAGCGTAGTAGGGGCCTATGGCTACACCTTC.

This clonotype was seen more than once but under ten times. The chain combines TRBV13 with TRBJ2-7; no firm D call. V lost 1 base and J lost 2, with 9 bases in between. In germline, CDR1 is PRHDT, CDR2 FYEKMQ (reference sequence). There are 14 residues in the CDR3. The CDR3 spells CASSLEGLPYEQYF. The CDR3 DNA reads as TGTGCCAGCAGCTTAGAGGGTTTGCCCTACGAGCAGTACTTC.

The chain combines TRBV18 with TRBJ1-1; D gene ambiguous. Trimming took 0 bases from V and 3 from J, leaving 8 bases between them. The CDR3 loop spans 14 amino acids. Germline lookup yields CDR1 KGHSH and CDR2 LQKENI. The CDR3 sequence is CASSPPWADTEAFF. The CDR3 nucleotides are TGTGCCAGCTCACCACCGTGGGCCGACACTGAAGCTTTCTTT.

This clonotype was recorded many times. This sequence joins TRBV6-1 and TRBJ1-4; the D is unclear. From germline, CDR1 is MNHNS and CDR2 SASEGT. The CDR3 length is 14 residues. This CDR3 reads CAQPGVSPVEKLFF. The CDR3 DNA reads TGTGCTCAGCCCGGTGTATCGCCGGTTGAAAAACTGTTTTTT.

This clonotype has a handful of counts. The rearrangement uses TRBV29-1 and TRBJ1-5; D not certain. V was pared by 6 bases and J by 0 bases, with 12 bases between. CDR3 length equals 14 residues. Per germline, CDR1 SQVTM and CDR2 ANQGSEA. Written as DNA, the CDR3 is TGCAGCGTCGCGTCGCTCCATAGCAATCAGCCCCAGCATTTT. Translated: CSVASLHSNQPQHF.

The rearrangement links TRBV7-2 to TRBJ2-7, with unresolved D. Germline V CDR1 and CDR2: SGHTA, FQGNSA. V was cut by 1 base and J by 3 bases, with 13 bases left in between. CDR3 size: 15 residues. The CDR3 coding sequence is TGTGCCAGCAGCTTAGAGCCCCGCGCGGACTACGAGCAGTACTTC. Amino acids: CASSLEPRADYEQYF.

V usage is TRBV12-3 or TRBV12-4 and J usage is TRBJ1-4; 7 bases are shared with TRBD1. Losses at the gene ends were 5 bases for V and 8 bases for J; bases not matched to a gene: 5. The CDR3 length is 13 residues. The CDR3 is CASSKTGQEKLFF. The DNA for the CDR3 is TGTGCCAGCAGTAAGACAGGGCAGGAAAAACTGTTTTTT.

The V gene is TRBV12-3 or TRBV12-4, the J gene TRBJ2-3; D gene unclear. The CDR3 runs to 11 residues. The ends were cut back, 6 bases at V and 2 bases at J, with 3 bases in the middle. DNA of the CDR3: TGTGCCAGCAGACTCACAGATACGCAGTATTTT. It encodes CASRLTDTQYF.

In its sample, this clonotype was seen a few times. The rearrangement joins TRBV5-1 to TRBJ1-2, with D perhaps matching TRBD1 (6 bases). Per the germline V gene, CDR1 is SGHRS and CDR2 is YFSETQ. Trimming shortened V by 2 bases and J by 3 bases, and 14 bases separated the two germline ends. The CDR3 length is 15 residues. The CDR3 region has the DNA TGCGCCAGCAGCTTTGGGACAATAGGGCACTATGGCTACACCTTC. Translated: CASSFGTIGHYGYTF.

A word on this clonotype: At one boundary the junction diverges from the germline segment, which might be a read error. The chain combines TRBV7-3 with TRBJ1-1; the D gene is possibly TRBD1 (5 bases). Per germline, CDR1 SGHTA and CDR2 FQGTGA. This CDR3 has 16 amino acids. The CDR3 nucleotides are TGTGCCAGCAGCTTAGACCCCCAGGGAGAGAACGCTGAAGCTTTCTTT. It specifies CASSLDPQGENAEAFF.

This clonotype has a count of ten or more. This sequence joins TRBV7-9 and TRBJ2-2, with TRBD1 matching 8 bases. V shed 5 bases, J shed 2 bases, and the junction held 13 bases outside the gene matches. The germline V gene has CDR1 SEHNR and CDR2 FQNEAQ (reference sequence). The CDR3 has 18 amino acids. This chain's CDR3 is CASSGRTGKEVNTGELFF. The CDR3 nucleotides are TGTGCCAGCAGCGGACGGACAGGGAAGGAAGTTAACACCGGGGAGCTGTTTTTT.

V is TRBV3-1 and J is TRBJ2-1; 8 bases are shared with TRBD2. V shed 2 bases and J 2 bases; nucleotides not matched to a gene: 2. Germline assignment: CDR1 LGHDT and CDR2 YNNKEL (reference sequence). This CDR3 is built from 15 residues. The CDR3 nucleotides are TGTGCCAGCAGCCAAACGGGAGGGCCCTACAATGAGCAGTTCTTC. This encodes CASSQTGGPYNEQFF.

This chain joins TRBV7-3 and TRBJ1-6; D uncertain. The CDR3 length is 11 residues. The ends were cut back, 11 bases at V and 13 bases at J, with 15 bases in the middle. Germline lookup yields CDR1 SGHTA and CDR2 FQGTGA. The CDR3 bases are TGTGCCGTCGGAGAGAATGCGCCCCTCCACTTT. It specifies CAVGENAPLHF.

This clonotype was seen a handful of times. The chain couples TRBV20-1 to TRBJ2-5, with a tentative D call TRBD2 (6 bases). V was trimmed by 0 bases and J by 4 bases, leaving 15 bases between them. Germline V gene lookup returns CDR1 DFQATT and CDR2 SNEGSKA (reference sequence). This CDR3 has 15 amino acids. CDR3 bases: TGCAGTGCTAGAGATCAGCGCGGGGCCAGAGAGACCCAGTACTTC. Translation gives CSARDQRGARETQYF.

This clonotype occurred many times. The rearrangement uses TRBV20-1 and TRBJ2-5; D is possibly TRBD2 (5 bases). V was clipped by 5 bases and J by 3 bases, with 19 bases between them. Germline-derived CDR1 and CDR2 are DFQATT and SNEGSKA (reference sequence). The CDR3 is 15 amino acids. This CDR3 reads CSAEMPGNLEETQYF. The CDR3 DNA reads TGCAGTGCTGAAATGCCCGGGAACTTGGAAGAGACCCAGTACTTC.

This clonotype was detected ten times or more. The chain uses TRBV7-2 and TRBJ2-5; D is unclear. CDR3 length equals 14 residues. V was cut by 3 bases and J by 2 bases, with 10 bases left in between. The germline CDR1 and CDR2 sequences are SGHTA and FQGNSA. CDR3 nucleotide sequence: TGTGCCAGCAGCTTGTCTCGTCTACAAGAGACCCAGTACTTC. Its protein is CASSLSRLQETQYF. Using reference TRBV7-2 and TRBJ2-5 for the parts outside the CDR3, the full variable domain is GAGVSQSPSNKVTEKGKDVELRCDPISGHTALYWYRQSLGQGLEFLIYFQGNSAPDKSGLPSDRFSAERTGGSVSTLTIQRTQQEDSAVYLCASSLSRLQETQYFGPGTRLLVL.

This clonotype was seen a handful of times. The chain couples TRBV3-1 to TRBJ1-1; no definite D call. Trimming removed 4 bases from V and 6 bases from J, with 24 bases in between. CDR1 and CDR2 from the germline V gene are LGHDT and YNNKEL (reference sequence). The CDR3 sequence is 17 residues long. CDR3 protein: CASSPLVADGRVAEAFF. DNA of the CDR3: TGTGCCAGCAGCCCCCTTGTTGCCGACGGGAGAGTCGCTGAAGCTTTCTTT.

This rearrangement joins TRBV29-1 to TRBJ2-2; 7 positions agree with TRBD2. Germline loops: CDR1 SQVTM, CDR2 ANQGSEA. The CDR3 contains 14 residues. V trimming: 6 bases; J trimming: 8 bases; junction bases outside the gene matches: 12. This chain's CDR3 is CSVVFSGLVGELFF. The CDR3 DNA is TGCAGCGTCGTTTTCTCAGGACTAGTTGGGGAGCTGTTTTTT.

With respect to this clonotype: This could be a read error, since a much larger clone is one nucleotide away. The rearrangement uses TRBV7-8 and TRBJ2-2; 9 bases line up with TRBD1. In germline, CDR1 is SGHVS, CDR2 FQNEAQ. CDR3 size: 16 residues. The CDR3 region is CASSPTTGGNTGELLF. CDR3 DNA: TGTGCCAGCAGCCCCACGACAGGGGGGAACACCGGGGAGCTGCTTTTT. Using reference TRBV7-8 and TRBJ2-2 for the parts outside the CDR3, the full variable domain is GAGVSQSPRYKVAKRGQDVALRCDPISGHVSLFWYQQALGQGPEFLTYFQNEAQLDKSGLPSDRFFAERPEGSVSTLKIQRTQQEDSAVYLCASSPTTGGNTGELLFGEGSRLTVL.

The sample holds many counts of this clonotype. The chain links TRBV28 to TRBJ2-7; D gene ambiguous. The V and J ends lost 2 bases and 6 bases respectively, with 11 bases between them. Germline CDR1 MDHEN, CDR2 SYDVKM. The CDR3 extends over 13 amino acids. The CDR3 nucleotides read TGTGCCAGCAGTTTAGGTCGCCGCCGCGAGCAGTACTTC. It translates to CASSLGRRREQYF.